Listed here is a single T cell receptor (beta chain). Random hexamers were used to reverse transcribe 0.5 to 1 ug of RNA. TCRdb recomputed calls from the immunoSEQ multiplex PCR reads with MiXCR, one row per CDR3 protein. The table has a few hundred thousand distinct CDR3 sequences, about 95% seen once; the top ten hold roughly 0.1%. The germline V and J ends were trimmed by 6 bases and 5 bases, with 16 bases remaining between them. There are 13 residues in the CDR3. Germline values: CDR1 DFQATT, CDR2 SNEGSKA (reference sequence). This entry is derived from a study of CD8 T cells in Susac syndrome. The clonotype was recovered from a human donor with multiple sclerosis. V is TRBV20-1 and J is TRBJ1-1, with D perhaps matching TRBD1 (6 bases). Sequencing was carried out using CD4+ T cells from PBMCs. This CDR3 reads CSASGQIETEAFF. CDR3 DNA: TGCAGTGCCTCGGGACAAATAGAGACTGAAGCTTTCTTT.